This entry features one TCR beta chain sequence. The data were taken from a study of Graves' ophthalmopathy and Graves' hyperthyroidism. Researchers classed hyperthyroidism as stable given no ophthalmopathy within 18 months of follow-up. Amplifying from RNA transcripts, the study obtained TCR beta CDR3 regions. The authors performed first-round RT-PCR with HTBI primers and then a second-round multiplex PCR. TCRdb independently ran MiXCR on the multiplex PCR reads; one entry per CDR3 protein. In the table there are roughly 380,000 distinct CDR3 sequences, 15% of which are singletons. The sequenced sample was peripheral blood. The source is a woman aged 18-29 years with stable Graves' hyperthyroidism.

The CDR3 sequence: CASRATDWGYTF. The CDR3 nucleotides read TGTGCCAGCAGAGCGACGGACTGGGGCTACACCTTC. The chain uses TRBV6-2 or TRBV6-3 and TRBJ1-2; D gene uncertain. Germline lookup yields CDR1 MNHEY and CDR2 SVGEGT. V lost 6 bases to trimming and J lost 8 bases, with 13 bases between them. This CDR3 has 12 amino acids.